The entry that follows covers one T cell receptor (beta chain) sequence. The antigen remains undetermined. The data originate from a study of shared clonotypes between healthy human individuals. Study observations and caveats: Estimated richness was generally greater in naive than memory subsets.

The assay was run at deep level. Only in-frame clones appear in the TCRdb table, and some are missing; sequencing was by immunoSEQ multiplex PCR. The profile covers hundreds of thousands of clones, with around 95% appearing a single time and 0.11% taken by the ten largest. V gave up 1 base and J gave up 6 bases, with 10 bases separating them. This CDR3 comprises 13 residues. Looked up from germline, CDR1 is SGHDT and CDR2 is YYEEEE. Cells designated naive CD8 were CD45RO-negative and were positively selected for CCR7, with terminally differentiated effector memory CD45RA+ cells excluded. The receptor was derived from a young woman in good health. The V and J genes are TRBV5-6 and TRBJ2-5; possibly TRBD2 for D (5 bases). The specimen was naive CD8+ T cells sorted from blood. The CDR3 is CASSLIGVQTQYF. CDR3 bases: TGTGCCAGCAGCTTGATCGGGGTCCAGACCCAGTACTTC.